This record looks at one TCR beta chain sequence and its context. Antigen unknown. These data come from a study of shared clonotypes between healthy human individuals. Authors' analysis steps: Junction-only sequences without quality scores were provided by ImmunoSEQ, so filtering was different. Libraries were prepared by immunoSEQ multiplex PCR; TCRdb keeps only in-frame clonotypes and omits some of them. V and J calls plus clone size are reproduced from that table; the DNA served to infer D and trimming. Among about 1 million clones listed, about 75% were seen once. General study results and limits: Approximately 4.6% of naive CD4 clonotypes were common to four donors. Sorted-subset sequencing was shown by rarefaction to be incomplete despite large depth. Larger estimated richness was generally recorded for naive subsets relative to memory subsets.

CDR1 is KGHSH and CDR2 is LQKENI in the germline V gene. V gave up 3 bases and J gave up 6 bases; unmatched junction bases: 4. There are 14 residues in the CDR3. The gene calls are TRBV18 and TRBJ2-4, with TRBD2 identical over 8 bases. This TCR was sampled from a man aged 18 to 29 in good health. The sample comprised memory CD4+ T cells sorted from blood. Documented subset: CD45RA-negative fraction. The DNA of the CDR3 is TGTGCCAGCTCACCCAGCGGGAGAGGAAACATTCAGTACTTC. This codes for CASSPSGRGNIQYF. The variable domain in full, completed from reference TRBV18 and TRBJ2-4, reads NAGVMQNPRHLVRRRGQEARLRCSPMKGHSHVYWYRQLPEEGLKFMVYLQKENIIDESGMPKERFSAEFPKEGPSILRIQQVVRGDSAAYFCASSPSGRGNIQYFGAGTRLSVL.